These T cell receptor beta chains were read from a single sample in a study of blood T cell repertoires in COVID-19. Assay: immunoSEQ multiplex PCR; the TCRdb copy retains only in-frame clones and omits some. The repertoire consists of about 45,000 clones, with roughly nine tenths occurring once and the leading ten covering around 8.5%. The sample taken for sequencing was peripheral blood. The receptors stem from a human donor in a cohort sampled during active COVID-19. The CDR3 runs from the conserved cysteine through the conserved F or W.

V gene	J gene	CDR3 protein
TRBV12-3/TRBV12-4	TRBJ2-3	CASRAGLLLQYF
TRBV9	TRBJ1-1	CASSVAGNTEAFF
TRBV7-8	TRBJ2-5	CASWDTGSRETQYF
TRBV5-1	TRBJ1-1	CASSLRQASSEAFF
TRBV6-5	TRBJ2-7	CASTGAGPSYEQYF
TRBV5-1	TRBJ1-5	CASSQIPGQPQHF
TRBV24-1	TRBJ2-1	CATSASPRGGVSNEQFF
TRBV5-5	TRBJ1-1	CASSLRQGGWLANTEAFF
TRBV19	TRBJ2-4	CASSPTGGAKNIQYF
TRBV7-7	TRBJ1-2	CASSWPVTAGLDNYGYTF
TRBV7-9	TRBJ2-2	CASSLDAAQDTGELFF
TRBV6-2/TRBV6-3	TRBJ2-2	CASSYFGGTGELFF
TRBV20-1	TRBJ1-2	CSAAPNYGYTF
TRBV5-4	TRBJ2-5	CASSLQDRAQYF
TRBV6-2/TRBV6-3	TRBJ2-5	CASSPSGGGVFQETQYF
TRBV19	TRBJ2-3	CASSPTGTRADTQYF